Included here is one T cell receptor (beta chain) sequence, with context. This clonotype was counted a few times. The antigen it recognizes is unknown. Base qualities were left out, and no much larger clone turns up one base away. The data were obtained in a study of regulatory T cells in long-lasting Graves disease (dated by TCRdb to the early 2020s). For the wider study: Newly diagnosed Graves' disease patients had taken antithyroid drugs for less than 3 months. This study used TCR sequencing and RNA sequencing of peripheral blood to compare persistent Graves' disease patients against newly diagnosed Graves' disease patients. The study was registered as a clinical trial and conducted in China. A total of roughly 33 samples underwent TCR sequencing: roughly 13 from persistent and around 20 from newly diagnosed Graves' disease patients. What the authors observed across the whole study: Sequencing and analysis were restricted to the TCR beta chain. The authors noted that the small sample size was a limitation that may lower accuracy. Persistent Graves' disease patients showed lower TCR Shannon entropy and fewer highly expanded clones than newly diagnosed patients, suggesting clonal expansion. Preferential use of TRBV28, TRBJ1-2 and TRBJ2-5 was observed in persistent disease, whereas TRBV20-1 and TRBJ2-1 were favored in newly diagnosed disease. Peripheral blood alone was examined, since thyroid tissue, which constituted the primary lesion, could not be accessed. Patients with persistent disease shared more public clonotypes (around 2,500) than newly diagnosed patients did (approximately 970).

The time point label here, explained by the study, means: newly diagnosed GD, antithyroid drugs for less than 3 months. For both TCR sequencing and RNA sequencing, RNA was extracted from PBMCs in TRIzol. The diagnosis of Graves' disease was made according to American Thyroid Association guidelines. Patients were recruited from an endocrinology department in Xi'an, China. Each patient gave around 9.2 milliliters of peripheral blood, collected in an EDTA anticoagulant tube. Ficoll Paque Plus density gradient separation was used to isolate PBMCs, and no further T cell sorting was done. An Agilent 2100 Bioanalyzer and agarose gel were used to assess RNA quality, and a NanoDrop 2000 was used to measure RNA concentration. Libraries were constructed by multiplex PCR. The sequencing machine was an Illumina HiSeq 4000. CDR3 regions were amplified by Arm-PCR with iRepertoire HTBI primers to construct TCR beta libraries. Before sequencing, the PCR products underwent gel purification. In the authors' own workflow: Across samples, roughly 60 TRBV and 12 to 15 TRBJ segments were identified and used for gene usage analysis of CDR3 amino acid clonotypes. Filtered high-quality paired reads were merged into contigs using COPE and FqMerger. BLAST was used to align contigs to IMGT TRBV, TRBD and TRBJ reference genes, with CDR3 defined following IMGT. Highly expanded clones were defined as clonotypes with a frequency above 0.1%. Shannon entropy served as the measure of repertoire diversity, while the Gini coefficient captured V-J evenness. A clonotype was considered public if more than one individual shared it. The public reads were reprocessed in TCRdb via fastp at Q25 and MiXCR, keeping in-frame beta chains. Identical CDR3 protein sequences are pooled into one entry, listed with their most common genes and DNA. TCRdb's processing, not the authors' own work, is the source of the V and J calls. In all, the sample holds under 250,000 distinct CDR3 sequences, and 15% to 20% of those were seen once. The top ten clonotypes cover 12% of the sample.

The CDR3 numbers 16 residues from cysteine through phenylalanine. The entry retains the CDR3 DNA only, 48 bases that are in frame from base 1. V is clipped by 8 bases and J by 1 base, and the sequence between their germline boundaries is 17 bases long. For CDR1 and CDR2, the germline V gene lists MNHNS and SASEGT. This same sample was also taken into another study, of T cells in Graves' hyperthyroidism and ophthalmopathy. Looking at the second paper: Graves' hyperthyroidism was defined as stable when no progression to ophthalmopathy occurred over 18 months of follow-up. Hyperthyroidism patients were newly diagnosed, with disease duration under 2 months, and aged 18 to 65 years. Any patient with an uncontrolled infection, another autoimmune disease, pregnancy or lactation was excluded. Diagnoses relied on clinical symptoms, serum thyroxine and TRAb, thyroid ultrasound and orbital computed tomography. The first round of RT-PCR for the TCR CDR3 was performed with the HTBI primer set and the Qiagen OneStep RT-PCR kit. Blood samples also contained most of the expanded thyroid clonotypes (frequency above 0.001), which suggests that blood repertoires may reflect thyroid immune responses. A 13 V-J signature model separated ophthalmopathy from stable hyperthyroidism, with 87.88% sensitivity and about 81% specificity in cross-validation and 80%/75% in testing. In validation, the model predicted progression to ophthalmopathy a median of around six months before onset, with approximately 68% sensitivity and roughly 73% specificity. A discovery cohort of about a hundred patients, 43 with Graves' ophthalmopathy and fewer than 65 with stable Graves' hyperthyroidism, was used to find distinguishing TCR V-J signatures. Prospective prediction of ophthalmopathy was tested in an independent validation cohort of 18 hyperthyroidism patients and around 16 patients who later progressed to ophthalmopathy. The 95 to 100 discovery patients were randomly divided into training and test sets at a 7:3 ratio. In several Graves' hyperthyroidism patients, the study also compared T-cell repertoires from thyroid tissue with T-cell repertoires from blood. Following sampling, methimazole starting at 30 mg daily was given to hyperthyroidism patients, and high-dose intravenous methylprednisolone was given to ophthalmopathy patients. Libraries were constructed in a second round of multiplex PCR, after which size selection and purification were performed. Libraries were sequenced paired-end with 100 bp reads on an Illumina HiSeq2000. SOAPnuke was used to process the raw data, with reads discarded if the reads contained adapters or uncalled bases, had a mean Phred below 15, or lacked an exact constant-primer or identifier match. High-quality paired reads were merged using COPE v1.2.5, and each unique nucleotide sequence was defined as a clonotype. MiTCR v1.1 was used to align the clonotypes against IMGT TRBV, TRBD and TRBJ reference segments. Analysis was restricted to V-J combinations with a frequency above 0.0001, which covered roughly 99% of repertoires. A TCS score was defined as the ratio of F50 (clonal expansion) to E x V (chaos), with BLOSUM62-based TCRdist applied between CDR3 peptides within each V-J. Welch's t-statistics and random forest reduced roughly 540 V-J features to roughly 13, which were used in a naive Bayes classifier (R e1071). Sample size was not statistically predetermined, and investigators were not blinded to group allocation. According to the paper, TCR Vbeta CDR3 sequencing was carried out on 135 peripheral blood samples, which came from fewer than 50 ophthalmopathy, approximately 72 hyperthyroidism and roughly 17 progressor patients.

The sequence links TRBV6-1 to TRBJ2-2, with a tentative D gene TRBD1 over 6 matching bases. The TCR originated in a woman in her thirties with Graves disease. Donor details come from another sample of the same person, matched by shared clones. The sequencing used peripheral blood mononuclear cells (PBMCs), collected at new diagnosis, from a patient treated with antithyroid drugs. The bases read TGTGCCAGCTCACAGGACAGTCCCGTGAACACCGGGGAGCTGTTTTTT. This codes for CASSQDSPVNTGELFF.